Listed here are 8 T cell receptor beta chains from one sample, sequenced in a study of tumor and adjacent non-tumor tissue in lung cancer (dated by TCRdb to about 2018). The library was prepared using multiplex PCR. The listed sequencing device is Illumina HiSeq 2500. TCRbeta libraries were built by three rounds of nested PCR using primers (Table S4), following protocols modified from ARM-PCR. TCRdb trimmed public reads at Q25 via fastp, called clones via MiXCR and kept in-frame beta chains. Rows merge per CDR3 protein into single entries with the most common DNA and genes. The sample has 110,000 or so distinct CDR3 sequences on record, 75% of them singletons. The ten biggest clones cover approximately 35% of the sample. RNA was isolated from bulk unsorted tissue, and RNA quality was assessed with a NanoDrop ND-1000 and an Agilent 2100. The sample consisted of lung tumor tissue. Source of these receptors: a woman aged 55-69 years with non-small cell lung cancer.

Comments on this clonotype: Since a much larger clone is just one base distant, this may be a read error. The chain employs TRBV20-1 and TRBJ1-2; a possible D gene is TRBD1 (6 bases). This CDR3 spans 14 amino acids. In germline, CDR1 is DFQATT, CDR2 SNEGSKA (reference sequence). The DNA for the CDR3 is TGCAGTGCTAGAGATAGTCAGGGGAGCTATGGCTACATCTTC. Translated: CSARDSQGSYGYIF.

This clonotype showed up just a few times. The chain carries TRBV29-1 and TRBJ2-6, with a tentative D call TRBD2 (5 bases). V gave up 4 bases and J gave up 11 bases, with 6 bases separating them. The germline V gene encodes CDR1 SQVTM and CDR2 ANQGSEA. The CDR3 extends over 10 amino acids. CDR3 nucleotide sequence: TGCAGCGTTGCGGAGGACGTCCTGACTTTC. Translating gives CSVAEDVLTF.

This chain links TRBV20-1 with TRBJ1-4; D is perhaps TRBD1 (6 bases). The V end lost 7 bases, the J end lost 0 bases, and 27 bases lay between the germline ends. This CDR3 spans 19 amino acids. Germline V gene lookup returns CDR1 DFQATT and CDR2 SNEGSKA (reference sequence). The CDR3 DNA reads TGCAGTGTTATATTTGAGGAGCCCGGGGGGGGCGCAACTAATGAAAAACTGTTTTTT. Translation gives CSVIFEEPGGGATNEKLFF.

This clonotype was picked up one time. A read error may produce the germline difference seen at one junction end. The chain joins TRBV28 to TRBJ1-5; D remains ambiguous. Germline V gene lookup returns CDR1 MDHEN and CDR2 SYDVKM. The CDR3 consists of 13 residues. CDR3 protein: CASIGSKNQPQHF. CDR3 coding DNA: TGCGCCAGCATAGGGAGTAAGAATCAGCCCCAGCATTTT.

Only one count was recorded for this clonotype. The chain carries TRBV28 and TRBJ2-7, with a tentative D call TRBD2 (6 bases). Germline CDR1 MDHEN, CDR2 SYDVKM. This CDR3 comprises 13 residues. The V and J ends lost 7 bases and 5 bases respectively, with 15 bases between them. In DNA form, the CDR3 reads TGTGCCAGCATTTTGATCGGCGGGAACGAGCAGTACTTC. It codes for CASILIGGNEQYF.

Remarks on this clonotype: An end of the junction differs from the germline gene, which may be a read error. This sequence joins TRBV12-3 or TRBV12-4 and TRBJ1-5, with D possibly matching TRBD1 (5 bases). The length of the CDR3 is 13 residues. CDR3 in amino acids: CATRSGYGQSQHF. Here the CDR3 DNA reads TGTGCCACCAGATCAGGGTACGGTCAGTCCCAGCATTTT.

The CDR3 sequence is CASNADAGFSYNEQFF. In nucleotides, the CDR3 is TGTGCCAGCAACGCAGATGCGGGCTTCTCCTACAATGAGCAGTTCTTC. The chain couples TRBV6-1 to TRBJ2-1, with a possible D match to TRBD2 (5 bases). CDR1 MNHNS and CDR2 SASEGT come from the germline V gene. The V end lost 7 bases, the J end lost 0 bases, and 16 bases lay between the germline ends. The CDR3 runs to 16 residues.

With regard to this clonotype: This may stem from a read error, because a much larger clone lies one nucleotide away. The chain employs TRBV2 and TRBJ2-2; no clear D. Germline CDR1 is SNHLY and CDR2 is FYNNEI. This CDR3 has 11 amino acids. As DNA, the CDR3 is TGTGCCATCAGTGCGCCCGGGGAGCTGTTTTTT. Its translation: CAISAPGELFF.